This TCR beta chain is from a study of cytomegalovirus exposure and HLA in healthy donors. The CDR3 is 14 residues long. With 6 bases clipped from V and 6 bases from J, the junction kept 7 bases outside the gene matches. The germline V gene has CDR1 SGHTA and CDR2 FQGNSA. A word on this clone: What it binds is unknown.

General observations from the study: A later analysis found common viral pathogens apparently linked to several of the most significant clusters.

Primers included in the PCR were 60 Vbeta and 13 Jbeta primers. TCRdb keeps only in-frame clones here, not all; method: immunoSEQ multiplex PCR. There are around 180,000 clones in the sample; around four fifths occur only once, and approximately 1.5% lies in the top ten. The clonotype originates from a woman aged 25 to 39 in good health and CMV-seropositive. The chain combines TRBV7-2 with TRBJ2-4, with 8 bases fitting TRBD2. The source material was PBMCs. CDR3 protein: CASSRGLGLNIQYF. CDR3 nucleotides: TGTGCCAGCAGTCGGGGACTAGGGTTAAACATTCAGTACTTC.